The rows below give T cell receptor beta chains drawn from one sample of a study of beta chain features in type 1 diabetes. The table came from immunoSEQ multiplex PCR; TCRdb's copy has only in-frame clones and leaves some out. The repertoire holds approximately 250,000 clones, with roughly an eighth as singletons. Sequences were obtained from naive CD4+ T cells from blood. These receptor sequences come from a woman aged 40 to 55 in good health. Both conserved end residues are part of each CDR3. The order of the fields is D gene, V gene, J gene, clone size, CDR3 DNA, CDR3 protein. The D gene is left open where the match is weak. Only some rows state a clone size, as once, few, many or a class for expanded clones.

D: TRBD1; V: TRBV5-1; J: TRBJ1-4; size: few; DNA: TGCGCCAGCAGCTTGGGGGACAGCCGTAATGAAAAACTGTTTTTT; CDR3: CASSLGDSRNEKLFF
D: .; V: TRBV6-5; J: TRBJ1-2; size: .; DNA: TGTGCCAGCAGTTACTCACACACAAAGGGGTATGGCTACACCTTC; CDR3: CASSYSHTKGYGYTF
D: .; V: TRBV2; J: TRBJ1-1; size: .; DNA: TGTGCCAGCACCCGATTAGGAGGACAGACTGAAGCTTTCTTT; CDR3: CASTRLGGQTEAFF
D: TRBD2; V: TRBV15; J: TRBJ2-7; size: .; DNA: TGTGCCACCAGCAGAGATGGGGGGGCCTACGAGCAGTACTTC; CDR3: CATSRDGGAYEQYF
D: .; V: TRBV5-4; J: TRBJ1-1; size: .; DNA: TGTGCCAGCAGCTTACCGGGGAGGGACACTGAAGCTTTCTTT; CDR3: CASSLPGRDTEAFF
D: TRBD2; V: TRBV5-1; J: TRBJ2-3; size: few; DNA: TGCGCCAGCAGCTTTAGCGGGGACCGGGCATCAGATACGCAGTATTTT; CDR3: CASSFSGDRASDTQYF
D: .; V: TRBV7-9; J: TRBJ2-4; size: .; DNA: TGTGCCAGCAGCTTAATAGAAGGGGACATTCAGTACTTC; CDR3: CASSLIEGDIQYF
D: TRBD2; V: TRBV14; J: TRBJ2-7; size: few; DNA: TGTGCCAGCAGTCGAGCCGGGGGGTACGAGCAGTACTTC; CDR3: CASSRAGGYEQYF
D: TRBD1; V: TRBV6-1; J: TRBJ1-5; size: .; DNA: TGTGCCAGCAGTGAACGGGACAGGGGGTATCAGCCCCAGCATTTT; CDR3: CASSERDRGYQPQHF
D: TRBD1; V: TRBV11-2; J: TRBJ2-7; size: few; DNA: TGTGCCAGCAGCCGGACAGGGAAGGACGAGCAGTACTTC; CDR3: CASSRTGKDEQYF
D: TRBD1; V: TRBV28; J: TRBJ2-1; size: few; DNA: TGTGCCAGCAATCCGGGACAGGGTTATGAGCAGTTCTTC; CDR3: CASNPGQGYEQFF
D: .; V: TRBV29-1; J: TRBJ1-1; size: few; DNA: TGCAGCGTTGTAGCTGGGCAGGGACAAGGGTTTGGAAGGACTGAAGCTTTCTTT; CDR3: CSVVAGQGQGFGRTEAFF
D: .; V: TRBV2; J: TRBJ2-3; size: .; DNA: TGTGCCAGCAAAAGCTCCGGGGTTACACTTAGCACAGATACGCAGTATTTT; CDR3: CASKSSGVTLSTDTQYF
D: .; V: TRBV27; J: TRBJ2-5; size: .; DNA: TGTGCCAGCAGTTCACAATCGAGGCCCGGCGGAGAGACCCAGTACTTC; CDR3: CASSSQSRPGGETQYF
D: .; V: TRBV5-4; J: TRBJ1-2; size: .; DNA: TGTGCCAGCAGCTTGGACAGAGGGAGGAATGGCTACACCTTC; CDR3: CASSLDRGRNGYTF
D: TRBD2; V: TRBV5-5; J: TRBJ2-5; size: few; DNA: TGTGCCAGCAGCTCCCAACTAGCGGGGGGACAAGAGACCCAGTACTTC; CDR3: CASSSQLAGGQETQYF
D: TRBD1; V: TRBV18; J: TRBJ1-1; size: few; DNA: TGTGCCAGCTCACCCTGGGACAGGGCGTACACTGAAGCTTTCTTT; CDR3: CASSPWDRAYTEAFF
D: TRBD1; V: TRBV4-1; J: TRBJ1-2; size: .; DNA: TGCGCCAGCAGCCAAGCTGGACAGGGGTTCAGGAGCTACACCTTC; CDR3: CASSQAGQGFRSYTF
D: .; V: TRBV7-9; J: TRBJ1-4; size: few; DNA: TGTGCCAGCAGCTCCGACGGGGGAACTAATGAAAAACTGTTTTTT; CDR3: CASSSDGGTNEKLFF
D: TRBD2; V: TRBV6-5; J: TRBJ2-1; size: .; DNA: TGTGCCAGCAGTCCGGGGGGGATCTCCTACAATGAGCAGTTCTTC; CDR3: CASSPGGISYNEQFF
D: TRBD2; V: TRBV7-2; J: TRBJ2-5; size: .; DNA: TGTGCCAGCAGCTTCCTAGCGGGGGGGCCGGCTGAGACCCAGTACTTC; CDR3: CASSFLAGGPAETQYF
D: TRBD1; V: TRBV7-8; J: TRBJ2-7; size: .; DNA: TGTGCCAGCAGCTTCCATGTTCAGGGGGCGGGAGAGCAGTACTTC; CDR3: CASSFHVQGAGEQYF
D: .; V: TRBV18; J: TRBJ1-3; size: .; DNA: TGTGCCAGCTCTCCTTCTAAGCCTGGAAACACCATATATTTT; CDR3: CASSPSKPGNTIYF